These 10 T cell receptor beta chains came from one sample sequenced in a study of shared clonotypes between healthy human individuals. The method was immunoSEQ multiplex PCR; TCRdb's version includes in-frame clones alone and lacks a portion of them. The table lists 2.3 million or so clones, about 92% of them singletons, with 0.39% in the top ten. The sequencing input was naive CD4+ T cells from PBMCs. Subset denoted: CD45RA+ positively selected. The receptor set was obtained from a man younger than 35 in good health. Some clones in this sample may be carry-over from other donors' samples.

The V gene is TRBV29-1, the J gene TRBJ1-1; D may be TRBD1 (5 bases). CDR1 and CDR2 from the germline V gene are SQVTM and ANQGSEA. This CDR3 spans 9 amino acids. V dropped 6 bases and J dropped 7 bases, with 6 bases sitting between them. This CDR3 reads CSVTGEAFF. The CDR3 DNA sequence: TGCAGCGTAACAGGTGAAGCTTTCTTT.

The J gene is TRBJ2-3, the V gene TRBV7-3; D gene unclear. The CDR3 runs to 15 residues. Germline assignment: CDR1 SGHTA and CDR2 FQGTGA. Trimming removed 0 bases at V and 2 bases at J, with 9 bases between. This CDR3 reads CASSLTSQDTDTQYF. The CDR3, as DNA: TGTGCCAGCAGCTTAACGTCTCAGGACACAGATACGCAGTATTTT. Full variable domain (remainder filled in from reference TRBV7-3 and TRBJ2-3): GAGVSQTPSNKVTEKGKYVELRCDPISGHTALYWYRQSLGQGPEFLIYFQGTGAADDSGLPNDRFFAVRPEGSVSTLKIQRTERGDSAVYLCASSLTSQDTDTQYFGPGTRLTVL.

The sample holds one count of this clone. CDR3 loop: CASRQGGPYEQYF. The DNA for the CDR3 is TGTGCCAGCAGACAGGGGGGGCCCTACGAGCAGTACTTC. This chain links TRBV6-1 with TRBJ2-7, with D perhaps TRBD1 (8 bases). V was cut by 6 bases and J by 2 bases, with 11 bases left in between. Germline loops: CDR1 MNHNS, CDR2 SASEGT. This CDR3 spans 13 amino acids.

V usage is TRBV15 and J usage is TRBJ2-3; possibly TRBD1 for D (8 bases). V dropped 3 bases and J dropped 2 bases, with 18 bases sitting between them. The CDR3 is 17 residues long. Per the germline V gene, CDR1 is LNHNV and CDR2 is YYDKDF (reference sequence). DNA of the CDR3: TGTGCCACCAGCAGTAACAGGGGGAGGGAATACACAGATACGCAGTATTTT. This sequence encodes CATSSNRGREYTDTQYF.

The genes are TRBV30 and TRBJ2-1; D call uncertain. Germline V gene sequence: CDR1 GTSNPN, CDR2 SVGIG (reference sequence). Trimming shortened V by 0 bases and J by 4 bases, and 7 bases separated the two germline ends. The length of the CDR3 is 13 residues. The CDR3 region is CAWSVRPYNEQFF. For the CDR3, the DNA is TGTGCCTGGAGTGTACGCCCTTACAATGAGCAGTTCTTC.

A few counts support this clone. The chain joins TRBV11-3 to TRBJ2-7; D perhaps matches TRBD1 (6 bases). The CDR3 runs to 13 residues. The V end lost 2 bases, the J end lost 3 bases, and 8 bases lay between the germline ends. From germline, CDR1 is SGHNT and CDR2 YENEEA. CDR3 nucleotides: TGTGCCAGCAGCTTAAACAGGGACTACGAGCAGTACTTC. Protein: CASSLNRDYEQYF.

The chain employs TRBV2 and TRBJ1-2; unclear D gene. Germline V gene sequence: CDR1 SNHLY, CDR2 FYNNEI. The CDR3 consists of 12 residues. V gave up 6 bases and J gave up 3 bases, with 8 bases separating them. CDR3 coding DNA: TGTGCCAGCAGAGAGGACTACTATGGCTACACCTTC. Amino acids: CASREDYYGYTF.

The rearrangement joins TRBV2 to TRBJ1-1; 9 bases are shared with TRBD1. CDR3 length equals 14 residues. V lost 7 bases and J lost 3; bases outside the gene matches: 6. Germline CDR1 reads SNHLY; CDR2 reads FYNNEI. The CDR3 sequence is CASNTGGLDTEAFF. Written as DNA, the CDR3 is TGTGCCAGCAATACAGGGGGCTTGGACACTGAAGCTTTCTTT. Together with reference TRBV2 and TRBJ1-1, the CDR3 gives the full variable domain: EPEVTQTPSHQVTQMGQEVILRCVPISNHLYFYWYRQILGQKVEFLVSFYNNEISEKSEIFDDQFSVERPDGSNFTLKIRSTKLEDSAMYFCASNTGGLDTEAFFGQGTRLTVV.

The genes are TRBV5-1 and TRBJ1-2; TRBD1 agrees at 7 bases. V gave up 3 bases and J gave up 8 bases; unmatched junction bases: 10. Germline V gene lookup returns CDR1 SGHRS and CDR2 YFSETQ. The CDR3 length is 14 residues. CDR3 sequence reads: CASSSNTGAGGYTF. The CDR3 region has the DNA TGCGCCAGCAGCTCGAACACAGGGGCAGGAGGCTACACCTTC.

V is TRBV7-3 and J is TRBJ2-3; 8 bases are shared with TRBD2. Germline CDR1 and CDR2: SGHTA and FQGTGA. V was pared by 5 bases and J by 2 bases, with 6 bases of the junction left unmatched. The CDR3 contains 15 residues. The CDR3 loop is CASSTGGRNTDTQYF. The CDR3 coding sequence is TGTGCCAGCAGCACCGGCGGGAGGAACACAGATACGCAGTATTTT.